One and the same sample provided the 31 T cell receptor beta chains below, sequenced in a study of T cells in localized non-small cell lung cancer. Clones were read by immunoSEQ multiplex PCR, and TCRdb kept only the in-frame ones, dropping some. The sample consists of more than 12,000 clones, around 83% of them appearing once. Specimen: peripheral blood, collected before any cancer treatment. These receptors were collected from a woman aged 35-70 years with stage I lung adenocarcinoma.

V and J are TRBV9 and TRBJ1-6; D may be TRBD1 (5 bases). The V end was cut by 0 bases, the J end by 5 bases, with 6 bases between. CDR1 is SGDLS and CDR2 is YYNGEE in the germline V gene. This CDR3 region has 14 residues. CDR3 coding DNA: TGTGCCAGCAGCGTAGGACAGAATAATTCACCCCTCCACTTT. As protein: CASSVGQNNSPLHF.

This clone is a singleton in its sample. The CDR3 DNA reads TGTGCCAGCAGCTTGGGGACCCTCTCTGGGGCCAACGTCCTGACTTTC. Protein: CASSLGTLSGANVLTF. The chain uses TRBV5-8 and TRBJ2-6; the D is unclear. V was pared by 0 bases and J by 0 bases, with 7 bases between. The germline V gene encodes CDR1 SGHTS and CDR2 YDEGEE. The CDR3 is 16 residues long.

In its sample, this clone was seen once. The chain is built from TRBV5-6 and TRBJ2-5, with D possibly matching TRBD2 (6 bases). V gave up 4 bases and J gave up 5 bases, with 15 bases separating them. The CDR3 covers 14 residues. Germline loops: CDR1 SGHDT, CDR2 YYEEEE. The CDR3, as DNA: TGTGCCAGCAGCGATCAGAACGGAGGGGAGACCCAGTACTTC. It codes for CASSDQNGGETQYF.

The V call is TRBV7-2, the J call TRBJ2-7; 8 bases match TRBD1. In germline, CDR1 is SGHTA, CDR2 FQGNSA. V gave up 0 bases and J gave up 5 bases; unmatched junction bases: 6. The length of the CDR3 is 15 residues. The CDR3 DNA sequence: TGTGCCAGCAGCTTAGCGACCGGGACAGGTAACGAGCAGTACTTC. Its protein is CASSLATGTGNEQYF.

The CDR3 DNA reads TGTGCCAGCAGCCCCCACCCTAGCGGTACGCAGTATTTT. This encodes CASSPHPSGTQYF. The chain joins TRBV7-2 to TRBJ2-3; 7 bases line up with TRBD2. Trimming at V came to 5 bases and at J to 8 bases, leaving 7 bases not matched to a gene. Germline V gives CDR1 SGHTA, CDR2 FQGNSA. The CDR3 runs 13 residues. Looking up the rest from reference TRBV7-2 and TRBJ2-3 gives the full variable domain: GAGVSQSPSNKVTEKGKDVELRCDPISGHTALYWYRQSLGQGLEFLIYFQGNSAPDKSGLPSDRFSAERTGGSVSTLTIQRTQQEDSAVYLCASSPHPSGTQYFGPGTRLTVL.

The gene calls are TRBV18 and TRBJ1-3; 8 bases line up with TRBD1. Germline trimming cut 2 bases from V and 0 bases from J; bases unmatched to any gene: 12. The CDR3 runs 19 residues. Per the germline V gene, CDR1 is KGHSH and CDR2 is LQKENI. The CDR3 loop is CASSPGQGKGPTSGNTIYF. The DNA of the CDR3 is TGTGCCAGCTCACCAGGACAGGGAAAGGGCCCAACCTCTGGAAACACCATATATTTT.

The chain carries TRBV6-6 and TRBJ2-3; D is unresolved. Germline values: CDR1 MNHNY, CDR2 SVGAGI (reference sequence). The V and J ends lost 6 bases and 2 bases respectively, with 3 bases between them. The CDR3 is 11 amino acids. The CDR3 loop is CASRTTDTQYF. CDR3 sequence (DNA): TGTGCCAGCAGGACCACAGATACGCAGTATTTT.

The V and J genes are TRBV18 and TRBJ1-1; D possibly corresponds to TRBD1 (6 bases). CDR1 and CDR2 from the germline V gene are KGHSH and LQKENI. V lost 3 bases to trimming and J lost 3 bases, with 14 bases between them. This CDR3 is 15 amino acids long. The CDR3 bases are TGTGCCAGCTCACCTAGCCATGGACAGCACACTGAAGCTTTCTTT. Its protein is CASSPSHGQHTEAFF.

This chain joins TRBV6-5 and TRBJ2-1; no reliable D call. Germline V gene data show CDR1 as MNHEY and CDR2 as SVGAGI. The V gene lost 6 bases and the J gene lost 9 bases, with 15 bases spanning the gap. The CDR3 is made up of 13 amino acids. CDR3 loop: CASRPPAVGEQFF. The CDR3 coding sequence is TGTGCCAGCAGGCCCCCGGCAGTCGGTGAGCAGTTCTTC.

The CDR3 protein is CAMDRDQETQYF. The DNA for the CDR3 is TGTGCCATGGACAGGGACCAAGAGACCCAGTACTTC. This sequence joins TRBV7-9 and TRBJ2-5; 8 bases agree with TRBD1. This CDR3 contains 12 residues. The ends lost 10 bases at V and 0 bases at J; junction bases unmatched: 1. CDR1 SEHNR and CDR2 FQNEAQ come from the germline V gene (reference sequence).

The chain has TRBV10-3 and TRBJ1-2; D is unresolved. V dropped 3 bases and J dropped 5 bases, with 7 bases sitting between them. Germline-derived CDR1 and CDR2 are ENHRY and SYGVKD. The CDR3 loop spans 12 amino acids. This CDR3 is CAISDRRYGYTF. The DNA of the CDR3 is TGTGCCATCAGTGACAGGCGTTATGGCTACACCTTC.

This rearrangement joins TRBV2 to TRBJ1-3, with TRBD1 matching over 9 bases. The germline V gene has CDR1 SNHLY and CDR2 FYNNEI. Trimming at V came to 7 bases and at J to 3 bases, leaving 7 bases not matched to a gene. CDR3 size: 15 residues. CDR3 coding DNA: TGTGCCAGCAACCAACAGGGGGCGAATGGAAACACCATATATTTT. It encodes CASNQQGANGNTIYF.

Only a few counts were recorded for this clone. The genes are TRBV19 and TRBJ2-1, with 10 bases lining up with TRBD1. This CDR3 contains 13 residues. Germline assignment: CDR1 LNHDA and CDR2 SQIVND (reference sequence). V shed 5 bases, J shed 6 bases, and the junction held 1 base outside the gene matches. In nucleotides, the CDR3 is TGTGCCAGTAGTTGGGACAGGGGCAATGAGCAGTTCTTC. Its translation: CASSWDRGNEQFF.

The chain recombines TRBV11-2 with TRBJ1-1, with a possible D match to TRBD1 (5 bases). This CDR3 contains 14 residues. Trimming stripped 3 bases from V and 9 bases from J, with 17 bases between. CDR1 is SGHAT, CDR2 FQNNGV, per germline. The CDR3 bases are TGTGCCAGCAGCTTTTCAGGGCAGGAGAAGAAAGCTTTCTTT. Protein product: CASSFSGQEKKAFF. Drawing the rest from reference TRBV11-2 and TRBJ1-1, the complete variable domain is EAGVAQSPRYKIIEKRQSVAFWCNPISGHATLYWYQQILGQGPKLLIQFQNNGVVDDSQLPKDRFSAERLKGVDSTLKIQPAKLEDSAVYLCASSFSGQEKKAFFGQGTRLTVV.

The chain joins TRBV2 to TRBJ1-1; TRBD1 is a possible D gene (6 bases). Trimming stripped 4 bases from V and 2 bases from J, with 14 bases between. The CDR3 consists of 15 residues. Germline V lookup: CDR1 SNHLY, CDR2 FYNNEI. CDR3 sequence (DNA): TGTGCCAGCAGTGTGGCAGGGACATCTAACACTGAAGCTTTCTTT. Translating it yields CASSVAGTSNTEAFF.

The chain carries TRBV10-3 and TRBJ1-2; no reliable D call. CDR1 is ENHRY and CDR2 is SYGVKD in the germline V gene. Trimming shortened V by 5 bases and J by 4 bases, and 8 bases separated the two germline ends. The length of the CDR3 is 12 residues. CDR3 amino acids: CAISKETYGYTF. The CDR3 DNA sequence: TGTGCCATCAGTAAGGAGACCTATGGCTACACCTTC.

V is TRBV2 and J is TRBJ2-7; TRBD2 matches 13 bases. CDR1 and CDR2 from the germline V gene are SNHLY and FYNNEI. This CDR3 has 16 amino acids. CDR3 region: CTSRRLAGGSSYEQYF. In nucleotides, the CDR3 is TGTACCTCCCGGAGACTAGCGGGGGGCTCCTCCTACGAGCAGTACTTC.

The chain combines TRBV18 with TRBJ1-1, with unresolved D. With 3 bases removed from V and 7 bases from J, the gap between germline ends came to 12 bases. This CDR3 contains 13 residues. The germline V gene has CDR1 KGHSH and CDR2 LQKENI. Here the CDR3 DNA reads TGTGCCAGCTCACCCCCCCATGGCGATGAAGCTTTCTTT. Its protein product is CASSPPHGDEAFF.

The chain carries TRBV12-5 and TRBJ1-5; TRBD1 might be the D (5 bases). CDR3 length: 15 residues. V dropped 7 bases and J dropped 7 bases, with 20 bases sitting between them. Germline CDR1 is LGHNT and CDR2 is FRNRAP. Here the CDR3 DNA reads TGTGCTAGTGAGGAGTCAGGGAAGGGTGGCCAGCCCCAGCATTTT. Protein product: CASEESGKGGQPQHF.

As concerns this clone: One end of the junction varies from germline; a read error may be responsible. The rearrangement joins TRBV4-3 to TRBJ1-2, with D unclear. Germline-derived CDR1 and CDR2 are LGHNA and YSLEER. The CDR3 consists of 13 residues. CDR3 DNA sequence: TGCGCCAGCAGCCAAGAGTCTCTGGGTAGCTACGCCTTC. This encodes CASSQESLGSYAF.

The genes are TRBV6-6 and TRBJ2-5, with TRBD1 matching over 7 bases. Per the germline V gene, CDR1 is MNHNY and CDR2 is SVGAGI (reference sequence). The CDR3 spans 14 residues. The J segment lost 4 bases and the V segment lost 6 bases, leaving 8 bases of the junction unmatched. The CDR3 DNA sequence: TGTGCCAGCAGCTTTTCGAGGGGGCTAGAGACCCAGTACTTC. Amino acid sequence: CASSFSRGLETQYF.

The CDR3 loop is CASSLGQANSYEQYF. The CDR3, as DNA: TGTGCCAGCAGCCTAGGACAGGCAAACTCCTACGAGCAGTACTTC. This chain uses TRBV9 with TRBJ2-7; 7 nucleotides line up with TRBD1. The CDR3 is 15 residues long. The germline V gene encodes CDR1 SGDLS and CDR2 YYNGEE. J lost 0 bases, V lost 4 bases, and 7 bases had no gene match.

The rearrangement uses TRBV7-9 and TRBJ1-1; D possibly corresponds to TRBD1 (5 bases). The V and J ends lost 1 base and 4 bases respectively, with 13 bases between them. Germline CDR1 is SEHNR and CDR2 is FQNEAQ (reference sequence). The CDR3 covers 15 residues. CDR3 sequence reads: CASSLVIQGGTEAFF. The CDR3 DNA reads TGTGCCAGCAGCTTAGTGATTCAGGGAGGCACTGAAGCTTTCTTT.

This chain connects TRBV11-3 to TRBJ2-1; 8 bases are a match to TRBD1. Trimming took 8 bases from V and 6 from J; bases not matched to a gene: 15. CDR1 is SGHNT and CDR2 is YENEEA in the germline V gene. The CDR3 consists of 16 residues. The CDR3 nucleotides are TGTGCCAGCCAAACAGGGGGGACCGGAGAGGGCAATGAGCAGTTCTTC. Protein product: CASQTGGTGEGNEQFF.

This clone has a handful of counts. The chain is built from TRBV5-4 and TRBJ1-2; 9 bases line up with TRBD1. The germline V gene has CDR1 SGHNT and CDR2 YYREEE (reference sequence). V shed 5 bases, J shed 2 bases, and the junction held 4 bases outside the gene matches. The CDR3 has 14 amino acids. In nucleotides, the CDR3 is TGTGCCAGCAGGGAACAGGGGGCAAACTATGGCTACACCTTC. Amino acids: CASREQGANYGYTF.

The chain has TRBV15 and TRBJ2-1, with unresolved D. In germline, CDR1 is LNHNV, CDR2 YYDKDF (reference sequence). The CDR3 totals 12 residues. V lost 0 bases and J 8 bases, leaving 5 bases between the germline ends. The CDR3 bases are TGTGCCACCAGCAGAGATTTTGATGAGCAGTTCTTC. Its protein product is CATSRDFDEQFF.

The chain links TRBV18 to TRBJ1-1, with 7 positions matching TRBD1. This CDR3 is built from 13 residues. V lost 5 bases, J lost 4 bases, and 4 bases stayed unmatched. CDR1 is KGHSH and CDR2 is LQKENI in the germline V gene. The CDR3 region is CASSSSGGTEAFF. DNA of the CDR3: TGTGCCAGCTCATCCTCAGGGGGCACTGAAGCTTTCTTT.

In DNA, the CDR3 is TGTGCCAGCAGTTCAATTCTAGCGGTCTCCTACAATGAGCAGTTCTTC. This gives the protein CASSSILAVSYNEQFF. The V gene is TRBV28, the J gene TRBJ2-1, with 7 positions matching TRBD2. The CDR3 has 16 amino acids. V dropped 4 bases and J dropped 0; count of bases not matched to a gene: 6. Germline CDR1 and CDR2: MDHEN and SYDVKM.

This clone has only one observation. This chain links TRBV6-5 with TRBJ2-5; 7 positions agree with TRBD1. Losses at the gene ends were 6 bases for V and 4 bases for J; bases not matched to a gene: 5. CDR3 size: 13 residues. The germline V gene encodes CDR1 MNHEY and CDR2 SVGAGI. CDR3 amino acids: CASRPTGVETQYF. The CDR3 region has the DNA TGTGCCAGCAGGCCTACAGGGGTAGAGACCCAGTACTTC.

CDR3 in amino acids: CACRGTDTQYF. DNA of the CDR3: TGTGCCTGCCGGGGGACAGATACGCAGTATTTT. The rearrangement links TRBV6-1 to TRBJ2-3, with TRBD2 as a possible D gene (6 bases). The V gene's germline CDR1 is MNHNS and CDR2 SASEGT. V lost 11 bases to trimming and J lost 3 bases, with 9 bases between them. This CDR3 spans 11 amino acids.

The chain combines TRBV28 with TRBJ2-7, with D perhaps given as TRBD1 or TRBD2 (6 bases each). V was trimmed by 1 base and J by 6 bases, leaving 13 bases between them. Germline-derived CDR1 and CDR2 are MDHEN and SYDVKM. The CDR3 length is 14 residues. In DNA, the CDR3 is TGTGCCAGCAGTTTATTTGGAGGGGGTGGCGAGCAGTACTTC. The encoded protein is CASSLFGGGGEQYF.